This T cell receptor (beta chain) was retrieved from a study of T cell repertoires in cytomegalovirus infection. Turning to the study itself: Public TCR beta signatures provided an indication of both CMV infection and a matching HLA type. Overall study results and limits: Summed public TCR beta family frequency identified CMV carriers bearing the relevant HLA. HLA-C-restricted CMV clonotypes gave the most frequent clonotype in two of eight donors.

This clonotype was observed at least ten times. What it binds is not known. MiXCR was run by TCRdb on the reads, yielding one entry per CDR3 protein. The sample consists of about 320,000 distinct CDR3 sequences, around a tenth of them appearing once. Per the germline V gene, CDR1 is SGHVS and CDR2 is FQNEAQ. The CDR3 is 17 residues long. V was pared by 5 bases and J by 2 bases, with 6 bases of the junction left unmatched. The source is a human donor in good health (CMV status not recorded). Some clones in this sample may be carry-over from other donors' samples. The gene calls are TRBV7-8 and TRBJ2-6; 10 bases agree with TRBD1. The sample was PBMCs. The CDR3 sequence is CASSLGQGRTGANVLTF. CDR3 nucleotides: TGTGCCAGCAGCCTGGGACAGGGGAGAACTGGGGCCAACGTCCTGACTTTC. Using reference TRBV7-8 and TRBJ2-6 for the parts outside the CDR3, the full variable domain is GAGVSQSPRYKVAKRGQDVALRCDPISGHVSLFWYQQALGQGPEFLTYFQNEAQLDKSGLPSDRFFAERPEGSVSTLKIQRTQQEDSAVYLCASSLGQGRTGANVLTFGAGSRLTVL.